Each of the 10 T cell receptor beta chains below was sequenced from the same sample in a study of blood T cell repertoires in COVID-19. TCRdb keeps only in-frame clones here, not all; method: immunoSEQ multiplex PCR. Of around 130,000 clones in the sample, about 80% are singletons; the top ten hold roughly 10%. Input material: peripheral blood. Source of these receptors: a human donor in a cohort sampled during active COVID-19.

The rearrangement uses TRBV7-8 and TRBJ1-5; 12 nucleotides align to TRBD1. CDR3 length: 15 amino acids. Trimming removed 5 bases from V and 7 bases from J; junction bases left unmatched: 6. CDR1 and CDR2 from the germline V gene are SGHVS and FQNEAQ. The CDR3 here is CASSRDRGRSQPQHF. DNA of the CDR3: TGTGCCAGCAGCCGGGACAGGGGGCGCAGCCAGCCCCAGCATTTT.

This sequence joins TRBV11-3 and TRBJ2-5; possible D gene TRBD2, 6 bases. This CDR3 has 16 residues. Trimming cost V 3 bases and J 2 bases, with 16 bases left between them. Germline loops: CDR1 SGHNT, CDR2 YENEEA. The CDR3 region is CASSFSSYGGQETQYF. The CDR3, as DNA: TGTGCCAGCAGCTTCAGTAGTTACGGGGGACAAGAGACCCAGTACTTC.

The count of this clone is one. This chain uses TRBV27 with TRBJ2-2, with D possibly matching TRBD1 (5 bases). The germline CDR1 and CDR2 sequences are MNHEY and SMNVEV (reference sequence). This CDR3 comprises 16 residues. V was pared by 6 bases and J by 7 bases, with 21 bases between. DNA of the CDR3: TGTGCCAGCAGCCGAAAACTTCCGGTTCAGGGCGGGGAGCTGTTTTTT. Translated: CASSRKLPVQGGELFF.

The gene calls are TRBV24-1 and TRBJ1-2; 7 positions agree with TRBD1. In germline, CDR1 is KGHDR, CDR2 SFDVKD. J lost 4 bases, V lost 3 bases, and 7 bases had no gene match. This CDR3 is built from 15 residues. The CDR3 loop is CATSDRDRASYGYTF. The CDR3 nucleotides are TGTGCCACCAGTGATAGGGACAGAGCTAGCTATGGCTACACCTTC.

V gene TRBV30 combines with J gene TRBJ1-2, with D maybe TRBD1 (5 bases). The CDR3 runs 13 residues. In germline, CDR1 is GTSNPN, CDR2 SVGIG (reference sequence). V was shortened by 0 bases and J by 6 bases, with 11 bases between the two germline ends. The chain's CDR3 is CAWSVRRAHGYTF. The CDR3 DNA reads as TGTGCCTGGAGTGTACGCAGGGCCCATGGCTACACCTTC.

This chain connects TRBV28 to TRBJ2-7; TRBD2 matches at 16 bases. The CDR3 extends over 16 amino acids. The J segment lost 6 bases and the V segment lost 8 bases, leaving 10 bases of the junction unmatched. Germline V lookup: CDR1 MDHEN, CDR2 SYDVKM. The DNA of the CDR3 is TGTGCCAGCTTCGGGACTAGCGGGGGGGCCTCTAGCGAGCAGTACTTC. Amino acid sequence: CASFGTSGGASSEQYF.

V gene TRBV2 combines with J gene TRBJ1-4; TRBD1 aligns across 10 bases. This CDR3 is built from 13 residues. Germline CDR1 SNHLY, CDR2 FYNNEI. After removal of 7 bases from V and 7 bases from J, the junction contained 3 bases not matched to a gene. CDR3 nucleotides: TGTGCCAGCAAGGGACAGGGGTTTGAAAAACTGTTTTTT. Protein product: CASKGQGFEKLFF.

The chain couples TRBV6-2 or TRBV6-3 to TRBJ1-2; a weak D match, TRBD1 (6 bases). Germline assignment: CDR1 MNHEY and CDR2 SVGEGT. The ends were cut back, 6 bases at V and 3 bases at J, with 20 bases in the middle. The CDR3 totals 16 residues. CDR3 sequence (DNA): TGTGCCAGCAGCGATCGCGGGGGGGCGCTTGACTATGGCTACACCTTC. This translates into CASSDRGGALDYGYTF.

The rearrangement links TRBV6-4 to TRBJ1-1; 8 positions match TRBD1. The CDR3 has 14 residues. Germline trimming cut 5 bases from V and 1 base from J; bases unmatched to any gene: 3. Germline V gene data show CDR1 as MRHNA and CDR2 as SNTAGT. The CDR3 reads CASSPDRGNTEAFF. In nucleotides, the CDR3 is TGTGCCAGCAGTCCCGACAGGGGGAACACTGAAGCTTTCTTT.

The CDR3 loop is CASSVAPGGVTGELFF. In DNA form, the CDR3 reads TGTGCCAGCAGCGTAGCCCCCGGGGGGGTCACCGGGGAGCTGTTTTTT. The chain combines TRBV9 with TRBJ2-2, with 8 bases identical to TRBD2. The CDR3 extends over 16 amino acids. V lost 0 bases and J lost 4; bases outside the gene matches: 5. The germline gives CDR1 SGDLS, CDR2 YYNGEE. Drawing the rest from reference TRBV9 and TRBJ2-2, the complete variable domain is DSGVTQTPKHLITATGQRVTLRCSPRSGDLSVYWYQQSLDQGLQFLIQYYNGEERAKGNILERFSAQQFPDLHSELNLSSLELGDSALYFCASSVAPGGVTGELFFGEGSRLTVL.